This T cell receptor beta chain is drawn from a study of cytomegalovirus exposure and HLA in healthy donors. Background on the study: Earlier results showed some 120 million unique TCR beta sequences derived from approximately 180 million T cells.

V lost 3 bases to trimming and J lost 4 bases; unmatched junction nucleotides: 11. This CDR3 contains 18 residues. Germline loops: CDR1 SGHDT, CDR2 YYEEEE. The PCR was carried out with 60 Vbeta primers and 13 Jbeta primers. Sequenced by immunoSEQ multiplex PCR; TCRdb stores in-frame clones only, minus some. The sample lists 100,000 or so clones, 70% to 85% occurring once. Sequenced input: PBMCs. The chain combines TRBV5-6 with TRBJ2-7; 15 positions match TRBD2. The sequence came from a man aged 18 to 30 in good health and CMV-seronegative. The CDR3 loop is CASSYGGLAGGVGYEQYF. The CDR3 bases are TGTGCCAGCAGCTACGGGGGACTAGCGGGAGGTGTCGGGTACGAGCAGTACTTC. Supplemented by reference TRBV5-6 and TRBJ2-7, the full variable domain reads DAGVTQSPTHLIKTRGQQVTLRCSPKSGHDTVSWYQQALGQGPQFIFQYYEEEERQRGNFPDRFSGHQFPNYSSELNVNALLLGDSALYLCASSYGGLAGGVGYEQYFGPGTRLTVT.